These 27 T cell receptor beta chains were sequenced from one sample in a study of T cell responses to AZD1222 COVID-19 vaccine. Sequencing used immunoSEQ multiplex PCR; TCRdb keeps in-frame clones, though not all of them. The sample records some 190,000 clones, 88% being singletons. Here the sequenced sample was peripheral blood, taken on day 0 of AZD1222 vaccination. The receptor source for this set is an adult in good health.

This chain uses TRBV4-1 with TRBJ1-1; 7 nucleotides match TRBD1. Germline-derived CDR1 and CDR2 are MGHRA and YSYEKL. With V trimmed by 4 bases and J by 4 bases, 6 bases remained unmatched. CDR3 length equals 14 residues. DNA for the CDR3: TGCGCCAGCAGCCGAGACAGGGCCAGCACTGAAGCTTTCTTT. Encoded protein: CASSRDRASTEAFF.

CDR3: CASSPASSGNTIYF. The CDR3 DNA is TGTGCCAGCAGCCCAGCAAGCTCTGGAAACACCATATATTTT. The rearrangement joins TRBV3-1 (or the pseudogene TRBV3-2) to TRBJ1-3; no firm D call. The ends were cut back, 4 bases at V and 0 bases at J, with 7 bases in the middle. The CDR3 loop spans 14 amino acids. The germline V gene has CDR1 LGHDT and CDR2 YNNKEL (reference sequence).

CDR3 DNA: TGCGCCAGCAGCTTGAGAGGGACTAGCTTAGATACGCAGTATTTT. This codes for CASSLRGTSLDTQYF. The rearrangement uses TRBV5-1 and TRBJ2-3, with 9 bases aligning to TRBD2. CDR3 length: 15 amino acids. Trimming took 1 base from V and 5 from J; bases not matched to a gene: 5. The germline V gene encodes CDR1 SGHRS and CDR2 YFSETQ. The full variable domain, completed using reference TRBV5-1 and TRBJ2-3, is KAGVTQTPRYLIKTRGQQVTLSCSPISGHRSVSWYQQTPGQGLQFLFEYFSETQRNKGNFPGRFSGRQFSNSRSEMNVSTLELGDSALYLCASSLRGTSLDTQYFGPGTRLTVL.

The chain employs TRBV5-1 and TRBJ2-7; 7 bases map to TRBD1. V shed 3 bases, J shed 6 bases, and the junction held 9 bases outside the gene matches. The CDR3 sequence is 14 residues long. The germline gives CDR1 SGHRS, CDR2 YFSETQ. In nucleotides, the CDR3 is TGCGCCAGCAGCTCCGGACAGGTAGGAGGCGAGCAGTACTTC. As protein: CASSSGQVGGEQYF.

This chain connects TRBV2 to TRBJ1-5, with TRBD1 matching over 8 bases. CDR3 size: 13 residues. The germline gives CDR1 SNHLY, CDR2 FYNNEI. The J segment lost 6 bases and the V segment lost 6 bases, leaving 4 bases of the junction unmatched. For the CDR3, the DNA is TGTGCCAGCAGCCCAGACAGGGGTCAGCCCCAGCATTTT. Its translation: CASSPDRGQPQHF.

The CDR3 protein is CASSLERLTIYF. In nucleotides, the CDR3 is TGTGCCAGCAGCTTAGAGAGACTCACCATATATTTT. J is TRBJ1-3 and V is TRBV11-2; D unresolved. The germline CDR1 and CDR2 sequences are SGHAT and FQNNGV. V lost 0 bases to trimming and J lost 9 bases, with 6 bases between them. This CDR3 contains 12 residues.

This chain joins TRBV5-1 and TRBJ1-4; D call uncertain. The CDR3 runs to 14 residues. Germline V gene lookup returns CDR1 SGHRS and CDR2 YFSETQ. The V and J ends lost 3 bases and 8 bases respectively, with 14 bases between them. CDR3 protein: CASSSTLEKEKLFF. The CDR3 DNA is TGCGCCAGCAGCTCGACCCTGGAAAAGGAAAAACTGTTTTTT.

The rearrangement links TRBV29-1 to TRBJ2-2; possibly TRBD1 for D (6 bases). Deletions cut 4 bases from V and 1 base from J, with 16 bases between. CDR1 and CDR2 from the germline V gene are SQVTM and ANQGSEA. CDR3 length equals 16 residues. CDR3 protein: CSVVTSRGRNTGELFF. CDR3 DNA: TGCAGCGTTGTTACCTCCAGGGGTCGGAACACCGGGGAGCTGTTTTTT.

This chain links TRBV15 with TRBJ2-7; no clear D. There are 14 residues in the CDR3. Trimming took off 1 base at V and 3 bases at J, with 10 bases between the two ends. CDR1 and CDR2 (germline): LNHNV, YYDKDF (reference sequence). Written as DNA, the CDR3 is TGTGCCACCAGCAGAGGGAAGGGATACTACGAGCAGTACTTC. The encoded protein is CATSRGKGYYEQYF.

V usage is TRBV2 and J usage is TRBJ2-7; possibly TRBD2 for D (6 bases). V lost 7 bases, J lost 2 bases, and 12 bases lay in between. The CDR3 totals 13 residues. The germline CDR1 and CDR2 sequences are SNHLY and FYNNEI. The CDR3 sequence: CASKLAATYEQYF. The CDR3 DNA reads TGTGCCAGCAAGTTAGCGGCCACCTACGAGCAGTACTTC.

This clone turned up a few times. The CDR3 sequence: CASSLAGTDNEKLFF. The CDR3 DNA sequence: TGCGCCAGCAGCTTAGCCGGGACGGATAATGAAAAACTGTTTTTT. This chain links TRBV5-1 with TRBJ1-4; TRBD1 is a possible D gene (5 bases). The germline gives CDR1 SGHRS, CDR2 YFSETQ. Trimming removed 2 bases from V and 4 bases from J, with 12 bases in between. CDR3 length equals 15 residues.

The chain couples TRBV7-8 to TRBJ2-5; D is ambiguous. CDR1 and CDR2 (germline): SGHVS, FQNEAQ. The CDR3 length is 13 residues. Trimming pared 3 bases from V and 0 bases from J, leaving 5 bases between. The CDR3 DNA follows: TGTGCCAGCAGCTTGACATACCAAGAGACCCAGTACTTC. This gives the protein CASSLTYQETQYF.

The V gene is TRBV30, the J gene TRBJ2-7, with 9 nucleotides matching TRBD1. The CDR3 is 18 amino acids. With V trimmed by 2 bases and J by 3 bases, 17 bases remained unmatched. In germline, CDR1 is GTSNPN, CDR2 SVGIG (reference sequence). CDR3 amino acids: CAWSPIITGGRSLYEQYF. CDR3 in DNA: TGTGCCTGGAGTCCCATAATTACAGGGGGCCGGTCCCTCTACGAGCAGTACTTC.

Only one count was recorded for this clone. The rearrangement joins TRBV5-4 to TRBJ2-7, with 7 positions matching TRBD1. After removal of 1 base from V and 5 bases from J, the junction contained 9 bases not matched to a gene. The V gene's germline CDR1 is SGHNT and CDR2 YYREEE (reference sequence). The CDR3 has 15 residues. The CDR3 protein is CASSLPLGQANEQYF. CDR3 nucleotide sequence: TGTGCCAGCAGCTTGCCCTTAGGACAGGCCAACGAGCAGTACTTC.

The chain is built from TRBV28 and TRBJ1-5; D perhaps matches TRBD1 (6 bases). CDR1 is MDHEN and CDR2 is SYDVKM in the germline V gene. Trimming took off 9 bases at V and 3 bases at J, with 12 bases between the two ends. This CDR3 is built from 13 residues. The CDR3 sequence: CASGQNPNQPQHF. The DNA for the CDR3 is TGTGCCAGTGGACAGAATCCCAATCAGCCCCAGCATTTT.

As DNA, the CDR3 is TGTGCCAGCAGGAGACCGGGACAGGAGAATGAAAAACTGTTTTTT. Translating gives CASRRPGQENEKLFF. The rearrangement joins TRBV27 to TRBJ1-4; TRBD1 matches 8 bases. V shed 6 bases and J 5 bases; nucleotides not matched to a gene: 8. The CDR3 covers 15 residues. Germline loops: CDR1 MNHEY, CDR2 SMNVEV (reference sequence).

In its sample, this clone was seen once. V usage is TRBV23-1 and J usage is TRBJ2-7, with 7 bases lining up with TRBD1. TRBV23-1 is annotated as an ORF whose role is uncertain. Losses at the gene ends were 0 bases for V and 7 bases for J; bases not matched to a gene: 3. The CDR3 loop spans 13 amino acids. This chain's CDR3 is CASSQSDRAEQYF. The CDR3 DNA reads as TGCGCCAGCAGTCAATCAGACAGGGCTGAGCAGTACTTC.

This clone has a handful of counts. The chain links TRBV5-1 to TRBJ1-4; D is uncertain. V was cut by 0 bases and J by 7 bases, with 1 base left in between. This CDR3 has 11 residues. Germline V CDR1 and CDR2: SGHRS, YFSETQ. CDR3 sequence: CASSLAEKLFF. The DNA of the CDR3 is TGCGCCAGCAGCTTGGCTGAAAAACTGTTTTTT. Variable domain in full (rest from reference TRBV5-1 and TRBJ1-4): KAGVTQTPRYLIKTRGQQVTLSCSPISGHRSVSWYQQTPGQGLQFLFEYFSETQRNKGNFPGRFSGRQFSNSRSEMNVSTLELGDSALYLCASSLAEKLFFGSGTQLSVL.

This chain connects TRBV2 to TRBJ2-2, with 10 bases fitting TRBD1. Losses at the gene ends were 6 bases for V and 6 bases for J; bases not matched to a gene: 7. Per the germline V gene, CDR1 is SNHLY and CDR2 is FYNNEI. This CDR3 spans 15 amino acids. The CDR3 DNA is TGTGCCAGCAGAGCTCGGGACAGGGGATCCGGGGAGCTGTTTTTT. It encodes CASRARDRGSGELFF.

This sequence joins TRBV5-6 and TRBJ1-6; unclear D gene. The CDR3 is made up of 14 amino acids. CDR1 SGHDT and CDR2 YYEEEE come from the germline V gene. V was cut by 2 bases and J by 10 bases, with 13 bases left in between. The CDR3 region is CASSFGRRHSPLHF. CDR3 DNA: TGTGCCAGCAGCTTTGGTCGGCGACACTCACCCCTCCACTTT.

The chain couples TRBV11-2 to TRBJ2-5; D gene unclear. Trimming left V 1 base short and J 5 bases short, with 11 bases between. CDR1 is SGHAT, CDR2 FQNNGV, per germline. There are 14 residues in the CDR3. Written as DNA, the CDR3 is TGTGCCAGCAGCTTAGTAGCTGGGCGGGAGACCCAGTACTTC. This translates into CASSLVAGRETQYF.

The chain uses TRBV7-2 and TRBJ1-2; 10 bases fit TRBD1. The CDR3 length is 15 residues. Trimming at V came to 4 bases and at J to 1 base, leaving 3 bases not matched to a gene. CDR1 and CDR2 (germline): SGHTA, FQGNSA. The CDR3 coding sequence is TGTGCCAGCAGCTGGGGGACAGGGGTTAACTATGGCTACACCTTC. Translating gives CASSWGTGVNYGYTF.

The chain uses TRBV6-5 and TRBJ2-3, with a tentative D call TRBD1 (7 bases). CDR1 MNHEY and CDR2 SVGAGI come from the germline V gene. The CDR3 loop spans 14 amino acids. V lost 5 bases to trimming and J lost 4 bases, with 13 bases between them. CDR3 DNA sequence: TGTGCCAGCAGTCTCGCCAGGGGGGCAGATACGCAGTATTTT. This encodes CASSLARGADTQYF.

V usage is TRBV30 and J usage is TRBJ1-1; 7 bases align to TRBD1. Germline V gene lookup returns CDR1 GTSNPN and CDR2 SVGIG (reference sequence). This CDR3 has 13 amino acids. Trimming at V came to 7 bases and at J to 1 base, leaving 6 bases not matched to a gene. The CDR3 DNA reads as TGTGCCTTTCGACAGGGATGGAACACTGAAGCTTTCTTT. This translates into CAFRQGWNTEAFF. Complete variable domain (other parts from reference TRBV30 and TRBJ1-1): SQTIHQWPATLVQPVGSPLSLECTVEGTSNPNLYWYRQAAGRGLQLLFYSVGIGQISSEVPQNLSASRPQDRQFILSSKKLLLSDSGFYLCAFRQGWNTEAFFGQGTRLTVV.

As DNA, the CDR3 is TGCGCCAGCAGTGTCGGACAGGCCGAAGAGACCCAGTACTTC. Its protein is CASSVGQAEETQYF. This chain links TRBV5-1 with TRBJ2-5, with 7 bases identical to TRBD1. Germline CDR1 SGHRS, CDR2 YFSETQ. The CDR3 extends over 14 amino acids. J lost 3 bases, V lost 5 bases, and 7 bases had no gene match. The complete variable domain, with remaining parts taken from reference TRBV5-1 and TRBJ2-5, reads KAGVTQTPRYLIKTRGQQVTLSCSPISGHRSVSWYQQTPGQGLQFLFEYFSETQRNKGNFPGRFSGRQFSNSRSEMNVSTLELGDSALYLCASSVGQAEETQYFGPGTRLLVL.

This clone came up a few times. The CDR3 is CAWSAFDTLGGGYTF. The CDR3 DNA reads TGTGCCTGGAGTGCCTTCGACACTCTCGGAGGGGGCTACACCTTC. The rearrangement joins TRBV30 to TRBJ1-2; unclear D gene. With 1 base removed from V and 8 bases from J, the gap between germline ends came to 20 bases. Looked up from germline, CDR1 is GTSNPN and CDR2 is SVGIG (reference sequence). There are 15 residues in the CDR3. Looking up the rest from reference TRBV30 and TRBJ1-2 gives the full variable domain: SQTIHQWPATLVQPVGSPLSLECTVEGTSNPNLYWYRQAAGRGLQLLFYSVGIGQISSEVPQNLSASRPQDRQFILSSKKLLLSDSGFYLCAWSAFDTLGGGYTFGSGTRLTVV.

CDR3 in amino acids: CASSPWGGNTEAFF. The CDR3, as DNA: TGTGCCAGCAGCCCATGGGGGGGCAACACTGAAGCTTTCTTT. The genes are TRBV7-9 and TRBJ1-1; possibly TRBD1 for D (6 bases). The CDR3 consists of 14 residues. V was trimmed by 5 bases and J by 2 bases, leaving 12 bases between them. Germline V gene lookup returns CDR1 SEHNR and CDR2 FQNEAQ (reference sequence).